Described below is a single T cell receptor beta chain sequence and its context. These data are taken from a study of cytomegalovirus exposure and HLA in healthy donors. The germline V gene has CDR1 MNHEY and CDR2 SMNVEV (reference sequence). The V gene end was trimmed by 5 bases and the J gene end by 6 bases; junction bases not matched to a gene: 10. CDR3 size: 14 residues. A multiplex PCR was run with 60 Vbeta primers and 13 Jbeta primers. The assay was immunoSEQ multiplex PCR, and TCRdb's table has in-frame clones only and misses some. The sample shows approximately 220,000 clones, approximately 80% of them seen only once.

The clonotype originates from a boy aged 2-9 years in good health and CMV-seronegative. The V gene is TRBV27, the J gene TRBJ2-7; TRBD1 matches at 7 bases. The sample was PBMCs. The CDR3 spells CASSVNRGQGEQYF. As DNA, the CDR3 is TGTGCCAGCAGTGTCAACAGGGGACAAGGCGAGCAGTACTTC.